This T cell receptor beta chain appears in the sequencing data of a study of ipilimumab plus nivolumab after autologous stem cell transplantation. Study-wide findings and caveats: The authors say TCR, Treg and microbiome findings warrant further study.

Sequencing used immunoSEQ multiplex PCR; TCRdb keeps in-frame clones, though not all of them. The table records a few thousand clones, over 75% of them present only once. The CDR3 runs to 19 residues. The germline V gene encodes CDR1 SGHRS and CDR2 YFSETQ. The V end lost 0 bases, the J end lost 0 bases, and 19 bases lay between the germline ends. Turning to this clone: Its antigen remains unknown.

The gene calls are TRBV5-1 and TRBJ2-1; TRBD1 is a possible D gene (5 bases). The specimen comprised PBMCs, sampled in a trial of ipilimumab plus nivolumab as post-transplant consolidation. The sequence derives from a male donor with multiple myeloma. This chain's CDR3 is CASSLAAGLSSSSYNEQFF. The CDR3 DNA reads as TGCGCCAGCAGCTTGGCCGCAGGGTTAAGTTCGAGCTCCTACAATGAGCAGTTCTTC. The whole variable domain, remainder taken from reference TRBV5-1 and TRBJ2-1, is KAGVTQTPRYLIKTRGQQVTLSCSPISGHRSVSWYQQTPGQGLQFLFEYFSETQRNKGNFPGRFSGRQFSNSRSEMNVSTLELGDSALYLCASSLAAGLSSSSYNEQFFGPGTRLTVL.